The clone carrying this T cell receptor (beta chain) was counted ten times or more. Its antigen is still unknown. TCRbeta library construction was performed incorporating unique molecular identifiers. TCRdb re-called the PCR reads with MiXCR, one entry per CDR3 protein. Of about 830,000 distinct CDR3 sequences listed, 15% to 20% are singletons. The CDR3 runs 16 residues. Unmatched junction bases numbered 9, after V lost 4 bases and J lost 5 bases. Germline loops: CDR1 SGHTA, CDR2 FQGTGA. These data are taken from a study of T-cell reconstitution after alpha-beta-depleted transplantation in children. Whole-study results and caveats: From surviving recipient T cells and thymic progenitors came the high day-60 TCRbeta diversity observed in some patients. The authors attributed T-cell counts and diversity one year after transplant mostly to newly produced T cells.

The rearrangement links TRBV7-3 to TRBJ2-1, with TRBD2 matching over 9 bases. The clonotype comes from a male patient younger than 18 who had a stem cell transplant for acute lymphoblastic leukemia, so the T cells may come from the graft donor. The material was PBMCs, mostly from graft donor cells, obtained 360 days after TCRalphabeta/CD19-depleted stem cell transplant. CDR3 in amino acids: CASSYLPAGGDNEQFF. In DNA form, the CDR3 reads TGTGCCAGCAGCTACCTCCCAGCGGGAGGAGACAATGAGCAGTTCTTC.